The 7 T cell receptor beta chains given below trace back to one sample, sequenced in a study of T cell responses to AZD1222 COVID-19 vaccine. Profiling relied on immunoSEQ multiplex PCR, and the TCRdb table lists in-frame clones only, not all of them. The table records roughly 80,000 clones, roughly nine tenths of them present only once. The sequencing used peripheral blood, collected 28 days after the second AZD1222 dose. Receptors originate from an adult who received the AZD1222 COVID-19 vaccine.

A few counts support this clone. The rearrangement links TRBV5-1 to TRBJ1-3; D remains ambiguous. Trimming stripped 2 bases from V and 0 bases from J, with 18 bases between. CDR3 length: 18 residues. Germline V gene data show CDR1 as SGHRS and CDR2 as YFSETQ. The CDR3 nucleotides read TGCGCCAGCAGCTTCGGCACCTCCGGCCTCCCCTCTGGAAACACCATATATTTT. This translates into CASSFGTSGLPSGNTIYF.

The J gene is TRBJ1-1, the V gene TRBV9, with a weak D call TRBD1 (5 bases). The germline gives CDR1 SGDLS, CDR2 YYNGEE. Trimming took off 3 bases at V and 1 base at J, with 10 bases between the two ends. The CDR3 length is 14 residues. The CDR3 loop reads CASSANQGNTEAFF. CDR3 coding DNA: TGTGCCAGCAGCGCGAATCAGGGGAACACTGAAGCTTTCTTT.

This chain joins TRBV2 and TRBJ1-4; tentative D call: TRBD1 (6 bases). Trimming took off 6 bases at V and 3 bases at J, with 20 bases between the two ends. In germline, CDR1 is SNHLY, CDR2 FYNNEI. The CDR3 is 17 amino acids. CDR3 protein: CASRSGASGGANEKLFF. In DNA form, the CDR3 reads TGTGCCAGCAGATCAGGGGCCTCGGGTGGGGCTAATGAAAAACTGTTTTTT.

The chain is built from TRBV6-2 or TRBV6-3 and TRBJ1-5; TRBD1 matches 8 bases. Germline CDR1 MNHEY, CDR2 SVGEGT. CDR3 length: 17 amino acids. With 2 bases clipped from V and 5 bases from J, the junction kept 11 bases outside the gene matches. The CDR3 DNA sequence: TGTGCCAGCAGTTACGCGGGTACGGGGACAGGAGATCAGCCCCAGCATTTT. Translated: CASSYAGTGTGDQPQHF.

This sequence joins TRBV9 and TRBJ2-1, with 7 positions matching TRBD1. The CDR3 is 13 amino acids. Looked up from germline, CDR1 is SGDLS and CDR2 is YYNGEE. After removal of 3 bases from V and 10 bases from J, the junction contained 7 bases not matched to a gene. Here the CDR3 DNA reads TGTGCCAGCAGCGGGGACAGCCTGGGGGAGCAGTTCTTC. It translates to CASSGDSLGEQFF.

V usage is TRBV7-9 and J usage is TRBJ2-1, with 7 bases identical to TRBD2. Germline loops: CDR1 SEHNR, CDR2 FQNEAQ (reference sequence). V dropped 4 bases and J dropped 1; count of bases not matched to a gene: 7. There are 16 residues in the CDR3. This chain's CDR3 is CASSSAWRGSYNEQFF. CDR3 coding DNA: TGTGCCAGCAGCTCCGCCTGGCGGGGGTCCTACAATGAGCAGTTCTTC.

This CDR3 reads CASSSDSLMNTEAFF. The DNA of the CDR3 is TGTGCCAGCAGCTCCGACTCCCTCATGAACACTGAAGCTTTCTTT. The genes are TRBV7-9 and TRBJ1-1; the D is unclear. The germline V and J ends were trimmed by 4 bases and 0 bases, with 12 bases remaining between them. This CDR3 comprises 15 residues. The germline CDR1 and CDR2 sequences are SEHNR and FQNEAQ (reference sequence).